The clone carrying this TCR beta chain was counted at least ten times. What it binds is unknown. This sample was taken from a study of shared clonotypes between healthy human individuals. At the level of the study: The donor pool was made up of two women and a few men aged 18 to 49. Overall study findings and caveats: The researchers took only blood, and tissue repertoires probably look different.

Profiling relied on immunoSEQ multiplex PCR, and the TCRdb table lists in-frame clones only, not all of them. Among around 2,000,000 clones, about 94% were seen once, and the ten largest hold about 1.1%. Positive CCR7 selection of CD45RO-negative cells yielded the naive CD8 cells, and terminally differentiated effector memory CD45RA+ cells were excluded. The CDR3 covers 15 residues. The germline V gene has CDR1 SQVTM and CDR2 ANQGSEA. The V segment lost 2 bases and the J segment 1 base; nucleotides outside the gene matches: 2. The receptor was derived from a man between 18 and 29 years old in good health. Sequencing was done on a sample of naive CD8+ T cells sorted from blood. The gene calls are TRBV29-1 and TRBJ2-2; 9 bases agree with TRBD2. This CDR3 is CSVELAGQNTGELFF. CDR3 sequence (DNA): TGCAGCGTTGAACTAGCGGGACAGAACACCGGGGAGCTGTTTTTT.